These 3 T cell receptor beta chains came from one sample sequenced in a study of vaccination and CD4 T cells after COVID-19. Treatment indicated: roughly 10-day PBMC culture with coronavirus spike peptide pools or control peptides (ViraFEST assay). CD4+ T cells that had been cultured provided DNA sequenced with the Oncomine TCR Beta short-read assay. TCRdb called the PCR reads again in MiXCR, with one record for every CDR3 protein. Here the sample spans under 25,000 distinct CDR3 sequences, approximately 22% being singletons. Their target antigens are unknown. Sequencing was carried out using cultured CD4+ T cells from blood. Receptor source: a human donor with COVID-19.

The DNA for the CDR3 is TGTGCCAGCAGCGTAGACCAGGGCTACACCGGGGAGCTGTTTTTT. Translation: CASSVDQGYTGELFF. The genes are TRBV7-4 and TRBJ2-2, with D tentatively TRBD1 (5 bases). CDR1 is SGHVT, CDR2 SQSDAQ, per germline. The CDR3 has 15 amino acids. The V end was cut by 5 bases, the J end by 3 bases, with 13 bases between.

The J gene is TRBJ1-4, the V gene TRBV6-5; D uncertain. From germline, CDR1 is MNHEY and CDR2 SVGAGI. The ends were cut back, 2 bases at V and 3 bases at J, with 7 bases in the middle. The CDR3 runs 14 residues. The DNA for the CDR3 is TGTGCCAGCAGTTACACGACTGCTAATGAAAAACTGTTTTTT. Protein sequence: CASSYTTANEKLFF.

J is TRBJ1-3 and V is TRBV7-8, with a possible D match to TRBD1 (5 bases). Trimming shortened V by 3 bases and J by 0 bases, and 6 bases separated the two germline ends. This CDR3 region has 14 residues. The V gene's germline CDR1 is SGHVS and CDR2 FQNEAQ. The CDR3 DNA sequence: TGTGCCAGCAGCTTCGGGGGCTCTGGAAACACCATATATTTT. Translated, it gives CASSFGGSGNTIYF.